The source of this T cell receptor (beta chain) is a study of identical twins. V lost 0 bases and J lost 4, with 8 bases in between. Germline V gene lookup returns CDR1 SGHVS and CDR2 FQNEAQ. This CDR3 comprises 14 residues. TCRdb reprocessed the 5' RACE reads via MiXCR and lists one record per CDR3 protein. The table shows 570,000 or so distinct CDR3 sequences, with 7.5% to 10% occurring only once. In this sample, this clonotype turned up a few times. Antigen: not known. Study findings and constraints: Within cord blood, abundant beta clonotypes carried fewer insertions, but memory repertoires showed no such trend. The models systematically underestimated how much out-of-frame TCR alpha was shared in monozygotic twins.

A further study also used this sample, focusing on yellow fever vaccine responses in identical twins.

This chain uses TRBV7-8 with TRBJ2-3, with no clear D. The clonotype comes from a woman aged 18-29 years in good health. The material sequenced was PBMCs. DNA of the CDR3: TGTGCCAGCAGCTTAGCCTACAACGCAGATACGCAGTATTTT. Its translation: CASSLAYNADTQYF.